The T cell receptor beta chain under discussion was sequenced for a study of blood T cell repertoires in COVID-19. Across the whole study: Sites in the United States, Italy and Spain provided acute and convalescent COVID-19 samples. From T cells, B-cell-depleted T cells, or PBMCs came the material, which was cDNA or gDNA.

Methods used by the authors: Amplification of reference gene primers was used by the study to estimate nucleated cell counts. TCRdb's table, derived via immunoSEQ multiplex PCR, lists solely in-frame clones and lacks some. V and J calls and clone size follow that table, whereas D and trimming were derived from the DNA. The repertoire holds 60,000 to 80,000 clones, with roughly 92% as singletons. Germline V gene sequence: CDR1 MNHEY, CDR2 SVGAGI. This CDR3 is 13 amino acids long. V shed 8 bases, J shed 14 bases, and the junction held 8 bases outside the gene matches. The chain carries TRBV6-5 and TRBJ1-6, with TRBD1 matching over 11 bases. Input material: peripheral blood. This TCR was recovered from a human donor in a cohort sampled during active COVID-19. CDR3 sequence (DNA): TGTGCCAGCGGGACAGGGGGGGGGTGGACCCTCCACTTT. Its protein is CASGTGGGWTLHF.